Reported below is one T cell receptor (beta chain). Using immunoSEQ multiplex PCR, the repertoire was profiled, and TCRdb retains in-frame clones only, with some absent. The table has 90,000 to 120,000 clones, roughly 89% seen once. V lost 2 bases and J lost 6, with 14 bases in between. This CDR3 has 14 amino acids. The germline CDR1 and CDR2 sequences are SGHNT and YYREEE (reference sequence). The sample is drawn from a study of T cell responses to AZD1222 COVID-19 vaccine. V is TRBV5-4 and J is TRBJ1-1; D is perhaps TRBD1 (5 bases). Sample: peripheral blood, taken on day 0 of AZD1222 vaccination. The TCR sequence derives from an adult in good health. Written as DNA, the CDR3 is TGTGCCAGCAGCTTTGGGGGTACTGGGGCTGAAGCTTTCTTT. Amino acids: CASSFGGTGAEAFF. The variable domain in full, with the rest retrieved from reference TRBV5-4 and TRBJ1-1, is ETGVTQSPTHLIKTRGQQVTLRCSSQSGHNTVSWYQQALGQGPQFIFQYYREEENGRGNFPPRFSGLQFPNYSSELNVNALELDDSALYLCASSFGGTGAEAFFGQGTRLTVV.